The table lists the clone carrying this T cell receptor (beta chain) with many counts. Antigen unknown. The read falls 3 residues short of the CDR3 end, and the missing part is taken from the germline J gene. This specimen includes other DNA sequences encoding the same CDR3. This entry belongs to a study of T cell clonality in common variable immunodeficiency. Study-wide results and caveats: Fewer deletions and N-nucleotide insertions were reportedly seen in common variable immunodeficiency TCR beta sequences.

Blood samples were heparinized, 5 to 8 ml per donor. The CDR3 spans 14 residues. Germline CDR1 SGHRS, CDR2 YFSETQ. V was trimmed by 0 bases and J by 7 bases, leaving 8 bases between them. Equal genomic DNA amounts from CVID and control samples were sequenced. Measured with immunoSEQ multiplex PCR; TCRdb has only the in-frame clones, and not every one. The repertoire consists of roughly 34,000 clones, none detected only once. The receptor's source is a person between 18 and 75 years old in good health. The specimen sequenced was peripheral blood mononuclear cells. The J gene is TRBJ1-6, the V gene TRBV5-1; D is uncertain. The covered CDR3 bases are TGCGCCAGCAGCTTGGGGTGGGCAAATTCACCC. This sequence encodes CASSLGWANSP. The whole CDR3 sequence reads CASSLGWANSPLHF.